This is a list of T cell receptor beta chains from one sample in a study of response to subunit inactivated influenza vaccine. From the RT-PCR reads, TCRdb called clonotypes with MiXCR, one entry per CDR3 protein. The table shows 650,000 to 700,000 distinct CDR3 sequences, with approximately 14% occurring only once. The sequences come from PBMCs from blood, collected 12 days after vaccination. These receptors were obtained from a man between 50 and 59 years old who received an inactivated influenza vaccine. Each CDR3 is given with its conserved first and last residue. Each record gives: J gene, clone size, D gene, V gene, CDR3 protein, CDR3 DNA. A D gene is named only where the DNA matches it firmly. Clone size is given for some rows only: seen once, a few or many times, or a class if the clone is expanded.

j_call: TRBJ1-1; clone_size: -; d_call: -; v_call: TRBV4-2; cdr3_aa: CASSLQQGLDTEAFF; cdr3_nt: TGTGCCAGCAGCCTTCAACAGGGTTTAGACACTGAAGCTTTCTTT
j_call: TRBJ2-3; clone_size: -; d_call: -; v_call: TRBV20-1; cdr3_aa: CSARDSASGTDTQYF; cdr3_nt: TGCAGTGCTAGAGATTCGGCTAGCGGCACAGATACGCAGTATTTT
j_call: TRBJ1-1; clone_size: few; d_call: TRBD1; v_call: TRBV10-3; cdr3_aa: CAISESIRGGMNTEAFF; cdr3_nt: TGTGCCATCAGTGAGTCGATCAGGGGGGGTATGAACACTGAAGCTTTCTTT
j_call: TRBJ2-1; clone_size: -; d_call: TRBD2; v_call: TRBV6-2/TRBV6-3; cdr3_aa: CASSKSRTSGDNEQFF; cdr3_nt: TGTGCCAGCAGTAAAAGCCGGACTAGCGGAGACAATGAGCAGTTCTTC
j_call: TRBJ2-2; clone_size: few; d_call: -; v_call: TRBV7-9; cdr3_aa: CASSTPGHRTGELFF; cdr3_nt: TGTGCCAGCAGCACACCGGGACACCGCACCGGGGAGCTGTTTTTT
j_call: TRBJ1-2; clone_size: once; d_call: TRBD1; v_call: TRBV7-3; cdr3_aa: CASSSRTGEGYTF; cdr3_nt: TGTGCCAGCAGCTCGCGGACAGGGGAAGGCTACACCTTC
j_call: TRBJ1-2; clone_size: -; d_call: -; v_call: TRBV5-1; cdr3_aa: CASSFMDNYGYTF; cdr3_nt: TGCGCCAGCAGCTTCATGGATAACTATGGCTACACCTTC
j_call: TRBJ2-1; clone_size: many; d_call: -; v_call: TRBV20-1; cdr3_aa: CSARDDNEQFF; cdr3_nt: TGCAGTGCTAGAGATGACAATGAGCAGTTCTTC
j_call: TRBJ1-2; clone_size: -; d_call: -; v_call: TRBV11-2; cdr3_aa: CASSLERLNYGYTF; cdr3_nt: TGTGCCAGCAGCTTAGAAAGGCTGAACTATGGCTACACCTTC
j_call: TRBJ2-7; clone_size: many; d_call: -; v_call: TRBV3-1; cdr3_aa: CASSQDLDSLSLQYF; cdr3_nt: TGTGCCAGCAGCCAAGATTTGGACAGTCTCTCCTTGCAGTACTTC
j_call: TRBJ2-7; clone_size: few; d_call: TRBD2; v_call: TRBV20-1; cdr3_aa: CSARWDYSYEQYF; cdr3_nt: TGCAGTGCTAGATGGGACTACTCCTACGAGCAGTACTTC
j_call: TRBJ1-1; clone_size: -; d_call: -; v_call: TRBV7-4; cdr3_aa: CAITHWDGGFMNTEAFF; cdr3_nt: TGTGCCATTACACACTGGGACGGCGGATTCATGAACACTGAAGCTTTCTTT
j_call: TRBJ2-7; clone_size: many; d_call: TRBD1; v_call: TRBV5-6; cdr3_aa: CASSSDRGHEQYF; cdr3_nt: TGTGCCAGCAGCTCTGACAGGGGCCACGAGCAGTACTTC
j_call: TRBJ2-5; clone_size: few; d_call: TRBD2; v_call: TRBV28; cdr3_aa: CASRAAGGQETQYF; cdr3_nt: TGTGCCAGCAGGGCAGCGGGGGGACAAGAGACCCAGTACTTC
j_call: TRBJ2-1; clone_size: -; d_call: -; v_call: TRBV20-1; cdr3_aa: CSARERKGAYNEQFF; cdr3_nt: TGCAGTGCTAGAGAGCGGAAGGGGGCCTACAATGAGCAGTTCTTC
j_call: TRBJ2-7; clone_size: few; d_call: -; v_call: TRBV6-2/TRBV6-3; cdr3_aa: CASSFSPDSGDYEQYF; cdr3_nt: TGTGCCAGCAGTTTCTCCCCTGACTCAGGGGACTACGAGCAGTACTTC
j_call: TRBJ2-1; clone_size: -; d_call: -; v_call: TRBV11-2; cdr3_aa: CASSTLISGGLSYNEQFF; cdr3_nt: TGTGCCAGCAGCACACTCATATCGGGGGGCCTCTCCTACAATGAGCAGTTCTTC
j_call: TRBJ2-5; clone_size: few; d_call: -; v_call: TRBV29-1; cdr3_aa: CSVGLGQETQYF; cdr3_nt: TGCAGCGTTGGACTGGGACAAGAGACCCAGTACTTC
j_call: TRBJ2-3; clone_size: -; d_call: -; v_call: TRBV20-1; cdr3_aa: CSARIGQSADTQYF; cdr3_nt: TGCAGTGCTAGAATTGGGCAGTCAGCAGATACGCAGTATTTT
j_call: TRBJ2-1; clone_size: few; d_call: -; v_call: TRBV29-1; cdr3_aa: CSVATRSTYNEQFF; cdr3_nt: TGCAGCGTTGCTACCAGAAGCACCTACAATGAGCAGTTCTTC
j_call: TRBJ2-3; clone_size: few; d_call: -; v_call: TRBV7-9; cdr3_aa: CASSLKEYTDTQYF; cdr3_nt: TGTGCCAGCAGCTTAAAGGAATACACAGATACGCAGTATTTT
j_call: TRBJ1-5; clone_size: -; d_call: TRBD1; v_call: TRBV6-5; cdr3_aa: CASSSTGVTPQHF; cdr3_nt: TGTGCCAGCAGTTCGACAGGGGTCACGCCCCAGCATTTT
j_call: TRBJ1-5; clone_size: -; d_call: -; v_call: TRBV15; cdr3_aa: CATSRGGRGQSSNQPQHF; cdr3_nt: TGTGCCACCAGCAGAGGTGGCAGGGGCCAGTCTAGCAATCAGCCCCAGCATTTT
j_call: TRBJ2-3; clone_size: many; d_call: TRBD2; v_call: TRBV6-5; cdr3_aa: CASSTGTRAQYF; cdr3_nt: TGTGCCAGCAGTACCGGGACTAGGGCGCAGTATTTT
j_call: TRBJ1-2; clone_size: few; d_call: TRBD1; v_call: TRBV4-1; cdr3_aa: CASSQSDRAYGYTF; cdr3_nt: TGCGCCAGCAGCCAGTCGGACAGGGCCTATGGCTACACCTTC
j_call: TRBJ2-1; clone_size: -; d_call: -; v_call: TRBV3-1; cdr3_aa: CASSQTHRDFNEQFF; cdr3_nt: TGTGCCAGCAGCCAGACCCATCGGGATTTCAATGAGCAGTTCTTC
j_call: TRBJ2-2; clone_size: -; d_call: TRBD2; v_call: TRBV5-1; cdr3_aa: CASSLGLAGPHMNTGELFF; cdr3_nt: TGCGCCAGCAGCTTGGGACTAGCGGGACCCCATATGAACACCGGGGAGCTGTTTTTT
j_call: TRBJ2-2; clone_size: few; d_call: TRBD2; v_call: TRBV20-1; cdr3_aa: CSARNFRAGGNTGELFF; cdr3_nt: TGCAGTGCCCGGAACTTTCGAGCGGGAGGGAACACCGGGGAGCTGTTTTTT
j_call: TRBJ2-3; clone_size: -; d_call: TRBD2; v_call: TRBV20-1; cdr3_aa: CSAENSGGALETQYF; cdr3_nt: TGCAGTGCTGAAAATAGCGGGGGGGCCCTAGAGACGCAGTATTTT
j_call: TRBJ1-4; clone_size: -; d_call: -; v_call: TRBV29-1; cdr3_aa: CSVGFTTNEKLFF; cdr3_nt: TGCAGCGTCGGATTTACAACTAATGAAAAACTGTTTTTT
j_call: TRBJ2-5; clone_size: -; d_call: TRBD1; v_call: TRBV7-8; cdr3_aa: CASISWDREGETQYF; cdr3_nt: TGTGCCAGCATTTCTTGGGACAGGGAGGGAGAGACCCAGTACTTC
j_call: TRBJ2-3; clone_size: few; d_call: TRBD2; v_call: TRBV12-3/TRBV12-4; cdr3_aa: CASSFGGGASTDTQYF; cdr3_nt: TGTGCCAGCAGTTTTGGCGGGGGGGCTAGCACAGATACGCAGTATTTT
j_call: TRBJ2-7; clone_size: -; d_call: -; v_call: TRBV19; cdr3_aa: CASSTLEGGSYEQYF; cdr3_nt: TGTGCCAGTAGTACCCTGGAAGGGGGTTCCTACGAGCAGTACTTC
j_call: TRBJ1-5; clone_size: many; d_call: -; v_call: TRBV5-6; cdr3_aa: CASSLGGLSNQPQHF; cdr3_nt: TGTGCCAGCAGCTTGGGGGGGCTTAGCAATCAGCCCCAGCATTTT
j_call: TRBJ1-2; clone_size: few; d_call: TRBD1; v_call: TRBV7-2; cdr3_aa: CASSPGGADGYTF; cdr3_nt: TGTGCCAGCAGCCCAGGGGGCGCGGATGGCTACACCTTC
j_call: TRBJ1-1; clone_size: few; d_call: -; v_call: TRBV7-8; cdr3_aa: CASRPTRVWGARDTEAFF; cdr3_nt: TGTGCCAGCAGACCAACAAGGGTCTGGGGGGCGCGGGACACTGAAGCTTTCTTT
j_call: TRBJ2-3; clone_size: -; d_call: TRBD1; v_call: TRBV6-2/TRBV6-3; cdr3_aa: CASSYYPGQKDTQYF; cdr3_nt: TGTGCCAGCAGTTACTACCCGGGACAGAAAGATACGCAGTATTTT
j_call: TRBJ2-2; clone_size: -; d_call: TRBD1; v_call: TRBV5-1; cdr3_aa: CASSNDGWTGTNTGELFF; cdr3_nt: TGCGCCAGCAGTAATGACGGGTGGACAGGGACTAACACCGGGGAGCTGTTTTTT
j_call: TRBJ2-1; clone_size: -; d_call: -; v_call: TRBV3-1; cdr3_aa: CASSQGVGTDVYNEQFF; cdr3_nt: TGTGCCAGCAGCCAAGGGGTTGGGACGGACGTATACAATGAGCAGTTCTTC
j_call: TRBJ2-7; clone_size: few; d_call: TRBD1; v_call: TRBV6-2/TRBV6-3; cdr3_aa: CASSWDREGTDTYEQYF; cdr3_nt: TGTGCCAGCAGTTGGGACAGGGAGGGTACGGATACCTACGAGCAGTACTTC
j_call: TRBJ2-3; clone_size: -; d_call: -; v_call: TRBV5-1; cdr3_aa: CASRELSAADTQYF; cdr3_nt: TGCGCCAGCAGAGAGCTGTCGGCGGCAGATACGCAGTATTTT
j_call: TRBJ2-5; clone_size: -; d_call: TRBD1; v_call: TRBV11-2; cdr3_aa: CASSYVWTGVETQYF; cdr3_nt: TGTGCCAGCAGTTACGTATGGACAGGGGTGGAGACCCAGTACTTC
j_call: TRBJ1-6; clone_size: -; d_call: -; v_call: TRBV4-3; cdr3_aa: CASSQGRRFPRGSPLHF; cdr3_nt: TGCGCCAGCAGCCAAGGTCGCCGCTTCCCCCGGGGTTCACCCCTCCACTTT
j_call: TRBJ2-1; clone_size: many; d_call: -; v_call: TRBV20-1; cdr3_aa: CSASGAVYSYNEQFF; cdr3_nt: TGCAGTGCTAGTGGTGCGGTATACTCCTACAATGAGCAGTTCTTC
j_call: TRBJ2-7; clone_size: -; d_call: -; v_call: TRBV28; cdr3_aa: CASSLSLTGTYEQYF; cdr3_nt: TGTGCCAGCAGTTTATCGCTTACAGGGACCTACGAGCAGTACTTC
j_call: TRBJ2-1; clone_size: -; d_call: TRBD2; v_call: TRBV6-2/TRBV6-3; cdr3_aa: CASSITLAGGPYNEQFF; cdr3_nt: TGTGCCAGCAGTATAACTCTAGCGGGGGGGCCCTACAATGAGCAGTTCTTC
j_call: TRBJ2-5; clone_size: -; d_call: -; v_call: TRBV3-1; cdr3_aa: CASSQGIETQYF; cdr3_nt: TGTGCCAGCAGCCAAGGAATAGAGACCCAGTACTTC
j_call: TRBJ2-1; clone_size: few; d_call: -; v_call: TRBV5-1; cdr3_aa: CASSLEVAGLYEQFF; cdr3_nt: TGCGCCAGCAGCTTGGAAGTAGCAGGGCTTTATGAGCAGTTCTTC
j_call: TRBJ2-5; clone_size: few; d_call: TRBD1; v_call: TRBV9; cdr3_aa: CASSVEGTGRETQYF; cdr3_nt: TGTGCCAGCAGCGTAGAAGGGACAGGGCGGGAGACCCAGTACTTC